This TCR beta chain was identified during a study of regulatory T cells in long-lasting Graves disease. Time point given: persistent/refractory GD, antithyroid drugs over 5 years with positive TRAb. PBMCs were the source of the RNA used for TCR sequencing. Combining iRepertoire HTBI primers with Arm-PCR of CDR3 regions, the authors built TCR beta libraries. TCRdb recomputed calls from the multiplex PCR reads with MiXCR, one row per CDR3 protein. The profile shows a few hundred thousand distinct CDR3 sequences, roughly 25% of them singletons. CDR1 is LNHDA and CDR2 is SQIVND in the germline V gene (reference sequence). V was trimmed by 3 bases and J by 5 bases, leaving 16 bases between them. The CDR3 is 15 amino acids. This clonotype turned up a few times.

The sequence was obtained from a woman in her forties with Graves disease. The sequenced sample was peripheral blood mononuclear cells (PBMCs), obtained when the disease was refractory, from a patient treated with antithyroid drugs. The chain is built from TRBV19 and TRBJ2-5; D assignment may be TRBD1 or TRBD2 (7 bases each). The CDR3 coding sequence is TGTGCCAGTAGTATTCCGGCAGGGGGGGGGGAGACCCAGTACTTC. Translation gives CASSIPAGGGETQYF. The variable domain in full, completed from reference TRBV19 and TRBJ2-5, reads DGGITQSPKYLFRKEGQNVTLSCEQNLNHDAMYWYRQDPGQGLRLIYYSQIVNDFQKGDIAEGYSVSREKKESFPLTVTSAQKNPTAFYLCASSIPAGGGETQYFGPGTRLLVL.